A selection of T cell receptor beta chains follows, all from one sample in a study of shared clonotypes between healthy human individuals. This table comes from immunoSEQ multiplex PCR, and its TCRdb copy is limited to in-frame clones, with some not included. Of approximately 530,000 clones in the sample, 90% to 97% were seen once. Sequencing used naive CD4+ T cells sorted from blood. These receptors originate from a woman in her 30s in good health. CDR3s include the opening cysteine and the closing phenylalanine or tryptophan. The order of the fields is J gene, CDR3 length, V gene, D gene, clone size, CDR3 protein, CDR3 DNA. The D gene is left open where the match is weak. Size values are once, few and many counts, or a class for expanded clones, and some rows have none.

TRBJ1-4 | 16 | TRBV5-1 | - | - | CASSLGRLGPNEKLFF | TGCGCCAGCAGCTTGGGCCGCTTAGGGCCGAATGAAAAACTGTTTTTT
TRBJ2-7 | 13 | TRBV30 | - | - | CAWSSSLDHEQYF | TGTGCCTGGAGCAGTAGCCTGGACCACGAGCAGTACTTC
TRBJ1-3 | 14 | TRBV11-1 | - | - | CASSLRGGRNTIYF | TGTGCCAGCAGCTTGCGCGGGGGGCGAAACACCATATATTTT
TRBJ1-6 | 13 | TRBV2 | - | once | CASGRDYTSPLHF | TGTGCCAGCGGCCGGGACTATACTTCACCCCTCCACTTT
TRBJ1-3 | 14 | TRBV2 | - | few | CASSGFTSGNTIYF | TGTGCCAGCAGTGGGTTCACCTCTGGAAACACCATATATTTT
TRBJ1-5 | 18 | TRBV19 | TRBD1 | - | CASSMRVPTQGSNQPQHF | TGTGCCAGTAGTATGAGGGTTCCAACACAGGGGAGCAATCAGCCCCAGCATTTT
TRBJ2-7 | 14 | TRBV5-1 | - | - | CASKLGTSSYEQYF | TGCGCCAGCAAGTTAGGCACTTCCTCCTACGAGCAGTACTTC
TRBJ2-7 | 18 | TRBV5-4 | TRBD2 | - | CASSLGTATSGRVSEQYF | TGTGCCAGCAGCTTGGGGACCGCAACTAGCGGGAGGGTGAGTGAGCAGTACTTC
TRBJ2-2 | 15 | TRBV19 | - | - | CASSRWRVSAGELFF | TGTGCCAGTAGTAGGTGGCGTGTTTCCGCCGGGGAGCTGTTTTTT
TRBJ1-5 | 12 | TRBV11-2 | TRBD1 | - | CASSLGRGDQHF | TGTGCCAGCAGCTTAGGCAGGGGGGACCAGCATTTT
TRBJ2-5 | 15 | TRBV7-3 | - | - | CASSLYGTGQETQYF | TGTGCCAGCAGCTTATACGGCACAGGGCAAGAGACCCAGTACTTC
TRBJ2-2 | 16 | TRBV28 | TRBD1 | - | CASSYETGVYTGELFF | TGTGCCAGCAGTTACGAGACAGGGGTTTACACCGGGGAGCTGTTTTTT
TRBJ2-1 | 15 | TRBV29-1 | TRBD2 | - | CSVALLAGGGDEQFF | TGCAGCGTCGCCCTCCTGGCGGGAGGGGGCGATGAGCAGTTCTTC
TRBJ2-2 | 16 | TRBV11-2 | TRBD1 | - | CASSLGTGATTGELFF | TGTGCCAGCAGCTTAGGGACAGGGGCTACCACCGGGGAGCTGTTTTTT
TRBJ1-1 | 15 | TRBV28 | - | - | CASSHIVAPGTEAFF | TGTGCCAGCAGTCATATAGTTGCCCCGGGCACTGAAGCTTTCTTT
TRBJ2-7 | 16 | TRBV4-2 | TRBD2 | - | CASSQDWLAEIYEQYF | TGTGCCAGCAGCCAAGACTGGCTAGCGGAGATATACGAGCAGTACTTC
TRBJ1-5 | 14 | TRBV5-1 | - | few | CASSLGGGNQPQHF | TGCGCCAGCAGCTTGGGAGGGGGCAATCAGCCCCAGCATTTT
TRBJ2-1 | 15 | TRBV11-3 | - | - | CASSLDPGITNEQFF | TGTGCCAGCAGCTTAGACCCCGGGATAACTAATGAGCAGTTCTTC
TRBJ2-1 | 16 | TRBV28 | - | - | CASSLGAAGSYNEQFF | TGTGCCAGCAGTTTAGGGGCGGCAGGATCCTACAATGAGCAGTTCTTC
TRBJ1-1 | 13 | TRBV5-1 | - | once | CASSLSRGGEAFF | TGCGCCAGCAGCTTGAGTCGGGGGGGCGAAGCTTTCTTT
TRBJ1-1 | 13 | TRBV5-1 | - | - | CASSSEGGTEAFF | TGCGCCAGCAGCTCCGAGGGTGGAACTGAAGCTTTCTTT
TRBJ2-7 | 15 | TRBV5-1 | - | - | CASSPRGGGLYEQYF | TGCGCCAGCAGCCCCCGGGGCGGGGGCTTATACGAGCAGTACTTC
TRBJ2-1 | 15 | TRBV4-1 | TRBD2 | - | CASSERLADYNEQFF | TGCGCCAGCAGCGAAAGACTAGCGGACTACAATGAGCAGTTCTTC
TRBJ2-1 | 17 | TRBV5-1 | - | - | CASSLTGAATSYNEQFF | TGCGCCAGCAGCTTGACGGGGGCCGCTACCTCCTACAATGAGCAGTTCTTC
TRBJ2-7 | 13 | TRBV5-6 | - | - | CASSLGVANEQYF | TGTGCCAGCAGCTTAGGGGTAGCTAACGAGCAGTACTTC
TRBJ1-5 | 14 | TRBV28 | TRBD1 | - | CASSPQGAYQPQHF | TGTGCCAGCAGCCCACAGGGGGCCTATCAGCCCCAGCATTTT
TRBJ2-2 | 14 | TRBV15 | - | - | CATSRDITGGELFF | TGTGCCACCAGCAGAGACATCACAGGAGGGGAGCTGTTTTTT
TRBJ1-3 | 16 | TRBV29-1 | TRBD1 | - | CSVEDPRDSSGNTIYF | TGCAGCGTTGAAGACCCCAGGGACAGCTCTGGAAACACCATATATTTT
TRBJ2-5 | 12 | TRBV15 | - | - | CATSRAPETQYF | TGTGCCACCAGCAGAGCCCCGGAGACCCAGTACTTC
TRBJ2-3 | 15 | TRBV7-9 | - | - | CASRPRGKGTDTQYF | TGTGCCAGCAGACCGCGCGGGAAGGGGACAGATACGCAGTATTTT
TRBJ1-4 | 15 | TRBV28 | - | - | CASSFAHYTNEKLFF | TGTGCCAGCAGTTTTGCGCACTATACGAATGAAAAACTGTTTTTT
TRBJ2-3 | 16 | TRBV18 | TRBD2 | once | CASSQTSGRSTDTQYF | TGTGCCAGCTCCCAGACTAGCGGGAGAAGCACAGATACGCAGTATTTT
TRBJ1-4 | 16 | TRBV5-1 | TRBD1 | once | CASSIGGAATNEKLFF | TGCGCCAGCAGCATAGGGGGCGCAGCAACTAATGAAAAACTGTTTTTT
TRBJ2-7 | 14 | TRBV6-5 | - | - | CASSYGGTTYEQYF | TGTGCCAGCAGTTACGGGGGGACCACCTACGAGCAGTACTTC
TRBJ2-3 | 16 | TRBV7-2 | TRBD2 | - | CASSLGLAGGVDTQYF | TGTGCCAGCAGCTTAGGCCTAGCGGGAGGAGTAGATACGCAGTATTTT
TRBJ1-5 | 11 | TRBV20-1 | - | - | CSASLNQPQHF | TGCAGTGCTAGCTTGAATCAGCCCCAGCATTTT
TRBJ2-2 | 14 | TRBV7-3 | - | - | CASSSGTYTGELFF | TGTGCCAGCAGCTCCGGGACATACACCGGGGAGCTGTTTTTT
TRBJ2-5 | 15 | TRBV7-7 | - | - | CASSLATGASPTQYF | TGTGCCAGCAGCTTAGCGACAGGCGCGTCGCCGACCCAGTACTTC
TRBJ2-3 | 16 | TRBV7-9 | - | - | CASQQGWRGSTDTQYF | TGTGCCAGCCAACAGGGATGGAGGGGTAGCACAGATACGCAGTATTTT
TRBJ2-2 | 15 | TRBV9 | TRBD2 | few | CASSLGLANTGELFF | TGTGCCAGCAGCCTGGGACTAGCTAACACCGGGGAGCTGTTTTTT
TRBJ1-2 | 12 | TRBV5-1 | - | - | CASSPDSSSYTF | TGCGCCAGCAGCCCGGACAGTAGTAGCTACACCTTC
TRBJ2-3 | 14 | TRBV5-1 | TRBD1 | - | CASSTGQVADTQYF | TGCGCCAGCAGCACTGGACAGGTCGCAGATACGCAGTATTTT
TRBJ1-1 | 14 | TRBV27 | - | - | CASSLYRANTEAFF | TGTGCCAGCAGTTTATACAGGGCGAACACTGAAGCTTTCTTT
TRBJ2-1 | 16 | TRBV11-2 | TRBD2 | - | CASSPGLERGGNEQFF | TGTGCCAGCAGCCCAGGATTGGAGCGGGGGGGGAATGAGCAGTTCTTC
TRBJ2-3 | 16 | TRBV5-4 | TRBD2 | - | CASSWGGSGSSDTQYF | TGTGCCAGCAGCTGGGGGGGTAGCGGGAGTTCAGATACGCAGTATTTT
TRBJ1-3 | 11 | TRBV20-1 | - | - | CSARARNTIYF | TGCAGTGCAAGGGCGCGAAACACCATATATTTT
TRBJ2-1 | 14 | TRBV28 | - | - | CASSPSRKNNEQFF | TGTGCCAGCAGTCCCTCCAGGAAGAACAATGAGCAGTTCTTC
TRBJ2-1 | 16 | TRBV7-9 | - | - | CASSADKSPSLDEQFF | TGTGCCAGCAGCGCGGACAAATCCCCCAGCCTCGATGAGCAGTTCTTC
TRBJ2-5 | 16 | TRBV5-1 | TRBD2 | - | CASSSSLREAQETQYF | TGCGCCAGCAGCTCATCCCTCCGGGAGGCGCAAGAGACCCAGTACTTC
TRBJ2-3 | 11 | TRBV21-1 | - | - | CASSTTDTQYF | TGTGCCAGCAGCACCACAGATACGCAGTATTTT
TRBJ1-3 | 16 | TRBV27 | TRBD1 | once | CASSSRTGNSGNTIYF | TGTGCCAGCAGTTCGCGGACAGGGAACTCTGGAAACACCATATATTTT